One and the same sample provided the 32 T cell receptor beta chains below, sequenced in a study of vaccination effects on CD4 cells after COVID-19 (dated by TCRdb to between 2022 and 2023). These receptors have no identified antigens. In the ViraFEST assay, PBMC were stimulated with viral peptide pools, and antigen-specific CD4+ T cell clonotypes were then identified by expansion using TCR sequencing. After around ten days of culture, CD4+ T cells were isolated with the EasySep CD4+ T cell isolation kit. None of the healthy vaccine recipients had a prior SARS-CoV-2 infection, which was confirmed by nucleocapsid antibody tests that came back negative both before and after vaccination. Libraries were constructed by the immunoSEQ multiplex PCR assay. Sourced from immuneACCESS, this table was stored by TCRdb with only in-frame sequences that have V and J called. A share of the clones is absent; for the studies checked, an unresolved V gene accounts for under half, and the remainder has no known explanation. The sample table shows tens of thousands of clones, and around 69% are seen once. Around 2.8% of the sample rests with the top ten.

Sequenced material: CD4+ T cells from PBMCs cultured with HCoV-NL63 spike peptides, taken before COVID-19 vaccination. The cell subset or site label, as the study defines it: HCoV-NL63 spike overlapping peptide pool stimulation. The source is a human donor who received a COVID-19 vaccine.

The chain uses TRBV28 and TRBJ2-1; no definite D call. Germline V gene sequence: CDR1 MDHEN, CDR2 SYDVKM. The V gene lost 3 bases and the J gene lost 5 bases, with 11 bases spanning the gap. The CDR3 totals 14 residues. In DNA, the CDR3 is TGTGCCAGCAGTTTCCTCAGTAGGGACAATGAGCAGTTCTTC. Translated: CASSFLSRDNEQFF.

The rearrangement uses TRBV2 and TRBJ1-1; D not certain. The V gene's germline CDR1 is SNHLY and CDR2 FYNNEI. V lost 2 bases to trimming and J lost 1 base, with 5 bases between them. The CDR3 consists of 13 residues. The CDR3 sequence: CASSEIGNTEAFF. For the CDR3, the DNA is TGTGCCAGCAGTGAAATAGGGAACACTGAAGCTTTCTTT.

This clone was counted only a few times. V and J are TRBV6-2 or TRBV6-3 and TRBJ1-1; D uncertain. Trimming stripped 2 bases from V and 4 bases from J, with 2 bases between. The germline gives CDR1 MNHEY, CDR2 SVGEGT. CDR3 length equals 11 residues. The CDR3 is CASSYPTEAFF. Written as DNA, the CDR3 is TGTGCCAGCAGTTACCCCACTGAAGCTTTCTTT.

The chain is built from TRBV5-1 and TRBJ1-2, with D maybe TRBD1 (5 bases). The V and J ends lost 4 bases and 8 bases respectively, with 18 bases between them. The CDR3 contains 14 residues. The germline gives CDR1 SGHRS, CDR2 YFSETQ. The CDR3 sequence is CASSTGTLIGGYTF. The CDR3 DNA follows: TGCGCCAGCAGCACTGGGACTCTCATAGGCGGCTACACCTTC.

The CDR3 DNA follows: TGTGCCACCAGCGACAGGGGCTCCTACGAGCAGTACGTC. This codes for CATSDRGSYEQYV. The genes are TRBV15 and TRBJ2-7; 8 nucleotides line up with TRBD1. The V gene end was trimmed by 5 bases and the J gene end by 0 bases; junction bases not matched to a gene: 0. Germline CDR1 is LNHNV and CDR2 is YYDKDF (reference sequence). The CDR3 runs to 13 residues.

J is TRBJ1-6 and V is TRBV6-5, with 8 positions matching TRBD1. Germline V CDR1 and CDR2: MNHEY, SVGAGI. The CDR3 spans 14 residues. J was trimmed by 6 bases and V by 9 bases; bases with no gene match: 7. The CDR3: CASGQGRFNSPLHF. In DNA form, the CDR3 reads TGTGCCAGTGGACAGGGAAGATTTAATTCACCCCTCCACTTT.

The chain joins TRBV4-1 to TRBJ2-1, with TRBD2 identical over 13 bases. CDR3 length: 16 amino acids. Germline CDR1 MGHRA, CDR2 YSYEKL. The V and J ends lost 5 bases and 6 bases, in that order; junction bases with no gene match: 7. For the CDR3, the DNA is TGCGCCAGCAGCGACCCACTAGCGGGGGGGCTCAATGAGCAGTTCTTC. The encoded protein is CASSDPLAGGLNEQFF.

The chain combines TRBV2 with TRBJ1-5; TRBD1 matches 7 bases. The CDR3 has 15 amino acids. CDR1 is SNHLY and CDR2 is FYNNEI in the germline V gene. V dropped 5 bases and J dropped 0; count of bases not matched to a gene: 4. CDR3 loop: CASSSDRVSNQPQHF. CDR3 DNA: TGTGCCAGCAGTTCCGACAGGGTTAGCAATCAGCCCCAGCATTTT. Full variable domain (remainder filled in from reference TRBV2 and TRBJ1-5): EPEVTQTPSHQVTQMGQEVILRCVPISNHLYFYWYRQILGQKVEFLVSFYNNEISEKSEIFDDQFSVERPDGSNFTLKIRSTKLEDSAMYFCASSSDRVSNQPQHFGDGTRLSIL.

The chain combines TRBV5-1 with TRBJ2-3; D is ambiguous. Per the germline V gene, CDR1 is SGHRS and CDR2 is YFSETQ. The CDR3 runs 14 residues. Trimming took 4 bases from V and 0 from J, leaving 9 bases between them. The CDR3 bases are TGCGCCAGCAGCGACCTGGGAAGCACAGATACGCAGTATTTT. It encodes CASSDLGSTDTQYF.

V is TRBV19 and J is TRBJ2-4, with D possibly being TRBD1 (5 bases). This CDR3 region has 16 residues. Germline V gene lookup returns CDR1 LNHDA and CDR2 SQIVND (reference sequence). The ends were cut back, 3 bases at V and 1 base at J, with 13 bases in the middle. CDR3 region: CASSIGGAPAKNIQYF. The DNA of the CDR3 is TGTGCCAGTAGTATTGGTGGGGCGCCCGCCAAAAACATTCAGTACTTC.

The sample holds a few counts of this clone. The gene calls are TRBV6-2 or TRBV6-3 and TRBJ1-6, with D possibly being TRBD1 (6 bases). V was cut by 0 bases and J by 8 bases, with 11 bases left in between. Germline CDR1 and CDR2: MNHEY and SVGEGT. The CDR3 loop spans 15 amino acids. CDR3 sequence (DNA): TGTGCCAGCAGTTACTCGGGGGGGCGCGATTCACCCCTCCACTTT. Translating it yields CASSYSGGRDSPLHF.

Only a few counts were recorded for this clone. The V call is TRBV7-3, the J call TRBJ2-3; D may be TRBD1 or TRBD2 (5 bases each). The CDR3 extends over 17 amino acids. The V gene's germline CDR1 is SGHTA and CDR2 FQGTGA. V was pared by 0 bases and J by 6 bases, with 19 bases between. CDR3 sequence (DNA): TGTGCCAGCAGCTTAACCGGGCCACAACGAGGGGATGATACGCAGTATTTT. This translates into CASSLTGPQRGDDTQYF.

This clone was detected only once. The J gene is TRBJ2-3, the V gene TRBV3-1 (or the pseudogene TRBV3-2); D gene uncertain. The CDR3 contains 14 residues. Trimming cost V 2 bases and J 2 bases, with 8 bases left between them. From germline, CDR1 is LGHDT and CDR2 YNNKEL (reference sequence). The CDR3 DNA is TGTGCCAGCAGCCAATTGGGGTTCACAGATACGCAGTATTTT. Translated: CASSQLGFTDTQYF.

The CDR3 nucleotides read TGTGCCAGCAGCTTAGCGCGGGTAGATACGCAGTATTTT. It codes for CASSLARVDTQYF. The rearrangement uses TRBV7-8 and TRBJ2-3; D possibly corresponds to TRBD2 (5 bases). Trimming pared 0 bases from V and 5 bases from J, leaving 6 bases between. Looked up from germline, CDR1 is SGHVS and CDR2 is FQNEAQ. The CDR3 contains 13 residues.

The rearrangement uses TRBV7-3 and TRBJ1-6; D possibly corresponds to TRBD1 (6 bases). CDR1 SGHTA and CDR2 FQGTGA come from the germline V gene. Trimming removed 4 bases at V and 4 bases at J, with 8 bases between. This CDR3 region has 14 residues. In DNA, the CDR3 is TGTGCCAGCAGCTCAACAGGGTATAATTCACCCCTCCACTTT. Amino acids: CASSSTGYNSPLHF.

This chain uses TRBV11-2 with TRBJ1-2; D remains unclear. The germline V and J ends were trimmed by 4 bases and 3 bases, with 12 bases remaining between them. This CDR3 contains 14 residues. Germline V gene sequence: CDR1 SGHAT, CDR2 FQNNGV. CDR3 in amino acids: CASSYTSGDYGYTF. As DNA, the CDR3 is TGTGCCAGCAGCTACACAAGTGGGGACTATGGCTACACCTTC. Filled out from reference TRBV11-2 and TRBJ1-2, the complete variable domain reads EAGVAQSPRYKIIEKRQSVAFWCNPISGHATLYWYQQILGQGPKLLIQFQNNGVVDDSQLPKDRFSAERLKGVDSTLKIQPAKLEDSAVYLCASSYTSGDYGYTFGSGTRLTVV.

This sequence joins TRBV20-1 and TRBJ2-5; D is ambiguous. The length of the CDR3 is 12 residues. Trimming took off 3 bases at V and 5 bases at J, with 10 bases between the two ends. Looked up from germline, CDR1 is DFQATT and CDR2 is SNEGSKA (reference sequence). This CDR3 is CSASLSAETQYF. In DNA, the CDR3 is TGCAGTGCTAGTTTATCCGCCGAGACCCAGTACTTC.

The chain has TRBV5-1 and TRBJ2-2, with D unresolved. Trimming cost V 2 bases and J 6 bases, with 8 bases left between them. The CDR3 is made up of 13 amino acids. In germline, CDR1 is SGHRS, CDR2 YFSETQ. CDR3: CASSFNPPGELFF. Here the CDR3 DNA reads TGCGCCAGCAGCTTCAACCCCCCCGGGGAGCTGTTTTTT.

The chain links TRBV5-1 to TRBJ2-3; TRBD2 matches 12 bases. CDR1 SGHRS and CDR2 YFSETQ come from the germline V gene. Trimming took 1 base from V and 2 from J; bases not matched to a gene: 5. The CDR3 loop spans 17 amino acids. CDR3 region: CASSLLTSGGVTDTQYF. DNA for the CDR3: TGCGCCAGCAGCTTGCTGACTAGCGGGGGAGTCACAGATACGCAGTATTTT.

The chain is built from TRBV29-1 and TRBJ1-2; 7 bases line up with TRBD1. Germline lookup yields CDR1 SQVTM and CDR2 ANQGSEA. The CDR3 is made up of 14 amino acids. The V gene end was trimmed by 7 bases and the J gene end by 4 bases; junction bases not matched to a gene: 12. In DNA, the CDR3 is TGCAGCGCCGTCCGACAGGGAGGATTCTATGGCTACACCTTC. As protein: CSAVRQGGFYGYTF. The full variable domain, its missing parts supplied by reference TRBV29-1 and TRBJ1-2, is SAVISQKPSRDICQRGTSLTIQCQVDSQVTMMFWYRQQPGQSLTLIATANQGSEATYESGFVIDKFPISRPNLTFSTLTVSNMSPEDSSIYLCSAVRQGGFYGYTFGSGTRLTVV.

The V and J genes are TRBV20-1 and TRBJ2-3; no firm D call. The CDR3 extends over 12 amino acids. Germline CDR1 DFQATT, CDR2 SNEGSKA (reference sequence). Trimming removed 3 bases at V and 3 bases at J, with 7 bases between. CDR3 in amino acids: CSASMVTDTQYF. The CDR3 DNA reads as TGCAGTGCTAGTATGGTTACAGATACGCAGTATTTT.

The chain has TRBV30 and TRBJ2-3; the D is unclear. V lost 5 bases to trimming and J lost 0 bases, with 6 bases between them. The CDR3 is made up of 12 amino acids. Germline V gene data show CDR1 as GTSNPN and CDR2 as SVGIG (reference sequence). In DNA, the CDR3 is TGTGCCTGGGGCCCTAGCACAGATACGCAGTATTTT. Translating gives CAWGPSTDTQYF.

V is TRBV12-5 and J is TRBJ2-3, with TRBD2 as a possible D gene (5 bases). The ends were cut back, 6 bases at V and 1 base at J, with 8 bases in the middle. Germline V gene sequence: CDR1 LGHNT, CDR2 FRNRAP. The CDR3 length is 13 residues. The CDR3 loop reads CASGPGGTDTQYF. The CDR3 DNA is TGTGCTAGTGGCCCCGGGGGCACAGATACGCAGTATTTT.

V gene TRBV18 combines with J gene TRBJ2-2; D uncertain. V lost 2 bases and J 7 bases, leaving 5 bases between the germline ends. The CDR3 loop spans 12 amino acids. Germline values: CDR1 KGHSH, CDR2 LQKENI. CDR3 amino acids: CASSPDVGELFF. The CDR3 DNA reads TGTGCCAGCTCACCAGATGTCGGGGAGCTGTTTTTT.

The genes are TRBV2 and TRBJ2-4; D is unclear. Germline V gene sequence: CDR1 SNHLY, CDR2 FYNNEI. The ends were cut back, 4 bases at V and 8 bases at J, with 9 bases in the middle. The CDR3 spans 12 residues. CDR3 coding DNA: TGTGCCAGCAGTGTAGTAGTGGACATTCAGTACTTC. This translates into CASSVVVDIQYF.

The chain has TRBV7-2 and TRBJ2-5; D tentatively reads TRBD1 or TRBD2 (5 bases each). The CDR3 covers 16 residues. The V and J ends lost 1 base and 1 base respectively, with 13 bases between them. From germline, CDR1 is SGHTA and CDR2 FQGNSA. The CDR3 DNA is TGTGCCAGCAGCTTAGTGTTCGGGGCCAGCCAAGAGACCCAGTACTTC. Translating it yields CASSLVFGASQETQYF.

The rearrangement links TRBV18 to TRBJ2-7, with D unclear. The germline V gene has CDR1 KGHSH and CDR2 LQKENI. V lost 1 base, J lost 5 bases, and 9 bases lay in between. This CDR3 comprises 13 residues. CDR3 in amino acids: CASSPRRADEQYV. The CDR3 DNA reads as TGTGCCAGCTCACCACGAAGGGCTGACGAGCAGTACGTC.

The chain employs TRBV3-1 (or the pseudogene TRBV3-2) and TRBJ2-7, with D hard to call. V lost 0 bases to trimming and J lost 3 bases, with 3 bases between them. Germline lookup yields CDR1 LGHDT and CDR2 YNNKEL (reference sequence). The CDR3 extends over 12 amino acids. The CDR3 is CASSQDFYEQYV. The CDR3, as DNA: TGTGCCAGCAGCCAAGACTTCTACGAGCAGTACGTC.

DNA for the CDR3: TGTGCCAGCAGCCGACTCGGGGGCTACGAGCAGTACGTC. It yields the protein CASSRLGGYEQYV. The chain carries TRBV6-1 and TRBJ2-7; possibly TRBD2 for D (6 bases). The CDR3 totals 13 residues. In germline, CDR1 is MNHNS, CDR2 SASEGT. V lost 6 bases, J lost 3 bases, and 12 bases lay in between.

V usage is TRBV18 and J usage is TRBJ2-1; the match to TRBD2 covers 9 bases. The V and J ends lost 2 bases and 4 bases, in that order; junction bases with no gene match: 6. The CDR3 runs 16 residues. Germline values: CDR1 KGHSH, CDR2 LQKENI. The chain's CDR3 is CASSPERLAVYNEQFF. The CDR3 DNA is TGTGCCAGCTCACCAGAGCGACTAGCGGTATACAATGAGCAGTTCTTC.

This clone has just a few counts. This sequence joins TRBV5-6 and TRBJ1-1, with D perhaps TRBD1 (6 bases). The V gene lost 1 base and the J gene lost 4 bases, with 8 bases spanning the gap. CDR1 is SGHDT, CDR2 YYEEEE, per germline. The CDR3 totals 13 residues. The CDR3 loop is CASSLQGGTEAFF. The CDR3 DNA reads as TGTGCCAGCAGCTTGCAAGGGGGCACTGAAGCTTTCTTT.

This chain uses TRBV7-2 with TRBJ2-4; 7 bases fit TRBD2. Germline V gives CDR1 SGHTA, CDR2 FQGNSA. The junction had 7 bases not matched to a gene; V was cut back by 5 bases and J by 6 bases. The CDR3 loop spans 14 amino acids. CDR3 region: CASSQRGVGNIQYF. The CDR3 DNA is TGTGCCAGCAGCCAGCGGGGTGTCGGAAACATTCAGTACTTC.